Listed here is a single T cell receptor beta chain. It has no known antigen specificity. Base-call qualities are not available, and no considerably larger clone is one nucleotide away. This entry comes from a study of blood T cells in healthy people across ages (dated by TCRdb to between 2015 and 2017). About the study as a whole: Template switching captured roughly one uniquely barcoded TCR beta cDNA molecule per two T cells in model experiments. Two additional independent replicas of 1 million unique cDNA reads from the same blood draw were analyzed for two donors (one aged 18 to 29 and one aged 80 or older). To avoid experimental bias, donors of different ages were randomly spread across the sequencing lanes. To track age-related changes in TCR beta repertoire diversity, the study relied on deep sequencing normalized with unique cDNA molecular identifiers. Donors were grouped into four age groups: young (average roughly 17 years), middle-aged (39), aged (62) and long-lived (less than 85).

Library preparation employed 5' RACE. The sample was run on an Illumina HiSeq 2500. The second PCR ran for roughly 7 to 12 cycles and used a J-beta primer mix along with a sample-barcoded 5' primer. A unique molecular identifier was introduced onto each TCR beta cDNA molecule by a template-switch 5' adaptor carrying 12 random nucleotides. Each sample yielded at least 3 million CDR3-containing paired-end reads. First-strand cDNA synthesis was performed from all RNA using the Mint cDNA synthesis kit, with priming by a TRBC-specific oligonucleotide. Following uracil-DNA glycosylase treatment, all cDNA underwent a first 18-cycle PCR with the universal primers M1SS and BC2_uni_R. As for the authors' bioinformatics: For normalization, 1 million high-quality reads, each with a distinct molecular identifier, were randomly selected from each sample. Instead of being binned into consensus sequences, reads that shared molecular identifiers were thrown out. MiTCR, with a Q25 quality threshold and the strictest error-elimination algorithm, was used for CDR3 identification, clonotype clustering and error correction. A nonparametric unseen species model with Euler transformation was used to estimate lower-bound total TCR beta diversity. TCRdb applied fastp at Q25 and MiXCR to the public reads, then kept only in-frame beta chains. Each entry is one CDR3 protein sequence, shown with its most common DNA and genes. The V and J calls come from TCRdb's annotation, not from the publication. The sample data list about 580,000 distinct CDR3 sequences, and 40% to 50% of these were observed just once. 20% to 25% of the sample belongs to the ten largest clones.

The CDR3 starts with the cysteine, ends with the phenylalanine, and has 13 residues. Left in the record is the CDR3 DNA by itself, 39 bases read in frame from the first base. Compared with germline, V lacks 7 bases and J lacks 10 bases; bases without a gene match: 11. The roughly 37 donors, aged about 6 to 95 years, were systemically healthy Caucasian individuals from Russia. Approximately 9.3 milliliters of peripheral blood were collected from each donor into EDTA-treated Vacutainer tubes. Ficoll-Paque density-gradient centrifugation was used to isolate PBMCs, with at least 6 million obtained per sample. Trizol reagent was used to extract total RNA from PBMCs, with at least 5.5 micrograms per sample. For every donor, an aliquot of PBMCs went through flow cytometry to measure the percentages of naive CD45RAhigh/CD27high T cells. Study-wide findings and limitations: As age increased, observed TCR beta diversity per million T cells dropped in a roughly linear way, and a significant reduction was already evident by age about 40. The long-lived group showed more naive CD4+ T cells, fewer expanded clones and increased TCR diversity than the aged group, suggesting age selection. Conclusive comparison of naive and antigen-experienced compartments was prevented by the profiling of bulk unsorted PBMCs. Because donor CMV infection status was unknown, age-related changes in expanded clonotypes were potentially confounded. Total diversity estimates from one million sequenced T cells were considered lower bounds and underestimates. There was a strong correlation between observed TCR beta diversity and the percentage of naive T cells measured by flow cytometry.

This receptor chain uses TRBV12-3 or TRBV12-4 and TRBJ1-2; TRBD1 aligns with 8 central bases. Material for sequencing was blood. The TCR was taken from an older man in good health. Here is the DNA: TGTGCCAGCACCCGAGGACAGGGTAGAGTCTACACCTTC. It is translated as CASTRGQGRVYTF.